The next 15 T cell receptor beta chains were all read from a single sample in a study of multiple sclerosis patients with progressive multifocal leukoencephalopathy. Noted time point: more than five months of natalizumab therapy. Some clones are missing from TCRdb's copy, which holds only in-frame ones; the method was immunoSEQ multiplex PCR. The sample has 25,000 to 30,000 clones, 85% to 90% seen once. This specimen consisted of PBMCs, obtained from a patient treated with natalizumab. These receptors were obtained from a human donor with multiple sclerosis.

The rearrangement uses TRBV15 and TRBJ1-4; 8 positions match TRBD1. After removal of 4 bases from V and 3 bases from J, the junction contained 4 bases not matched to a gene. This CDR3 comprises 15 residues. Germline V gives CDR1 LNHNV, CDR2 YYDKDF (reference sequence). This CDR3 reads CATSIRTGPNEKLFF. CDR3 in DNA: TGTGCCACCAGCATAAGGACAGGGCCTAATGAAAAACTGTTTTTT.

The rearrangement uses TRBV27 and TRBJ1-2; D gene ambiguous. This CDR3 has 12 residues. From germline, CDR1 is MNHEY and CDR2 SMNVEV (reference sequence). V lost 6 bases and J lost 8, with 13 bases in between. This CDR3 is CASSSGAQGYTF. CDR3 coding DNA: TGTGCCAGCAGCTCCGGCGCCCAGGGCTACACCTTC.

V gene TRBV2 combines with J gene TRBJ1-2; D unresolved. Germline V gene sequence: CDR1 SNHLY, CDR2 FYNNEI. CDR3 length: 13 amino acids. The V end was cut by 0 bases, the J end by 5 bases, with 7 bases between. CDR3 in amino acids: CASSEAADYGYTF. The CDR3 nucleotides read TGTGCCAGCAGTGAAGCGGCGGATTATGGCTACACCTTC.

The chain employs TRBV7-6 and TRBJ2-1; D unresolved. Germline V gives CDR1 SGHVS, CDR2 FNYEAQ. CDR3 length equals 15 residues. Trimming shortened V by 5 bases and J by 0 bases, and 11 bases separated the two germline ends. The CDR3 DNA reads TGTGCCAGCAGCGAACTCGCTAACTCCTACAATGAGCAGTTCTTC. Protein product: CASSELANSYNEQFF.

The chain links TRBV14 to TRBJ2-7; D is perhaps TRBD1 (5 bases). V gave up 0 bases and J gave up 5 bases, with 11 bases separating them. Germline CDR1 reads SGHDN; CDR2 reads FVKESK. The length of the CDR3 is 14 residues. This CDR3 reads CASSQEPGFHEQYF. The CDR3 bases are TGTGCCAGCAGCCAAGAACCAGGGTTCCACGAGCAGTACTTC.

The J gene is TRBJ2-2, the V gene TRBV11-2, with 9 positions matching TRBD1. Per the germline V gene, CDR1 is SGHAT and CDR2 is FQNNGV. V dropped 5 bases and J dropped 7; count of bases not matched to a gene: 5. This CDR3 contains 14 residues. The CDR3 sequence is CASSPGTGSGELFF. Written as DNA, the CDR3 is TGTGCCAGCAGCCCCGGGACAGGGAGCGGGGAGCTGTTTTTT.

CDR3 residues: CASSTSTGGSYEQYF. CDR3 nucleotides: TGTGCCAGCAGCACCTCAACAGGGGGCAGCTACGAGCAGTACTTC. The genes are TRBV21-1 and TRBJ2-7; the table's D call, TRBD1, was not checked against the DNA. TRBV21-1 is listed as a pseudogene. The CDR3 covers 15 residues.

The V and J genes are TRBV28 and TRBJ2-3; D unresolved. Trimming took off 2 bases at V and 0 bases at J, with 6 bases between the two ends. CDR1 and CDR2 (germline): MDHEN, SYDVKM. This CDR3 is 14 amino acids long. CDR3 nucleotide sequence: TGTGCCAGCAGTTTAAGTCCCAGCACAGATACGCAGTATTTT. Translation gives CASSLSPSTDTQYF.

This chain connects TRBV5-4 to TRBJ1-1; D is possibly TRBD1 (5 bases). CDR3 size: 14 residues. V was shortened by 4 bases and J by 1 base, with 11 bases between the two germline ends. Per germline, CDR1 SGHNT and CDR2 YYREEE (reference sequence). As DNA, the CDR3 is TGTGCCAGCAGCCGGGGAGGGGCGAACACTGAAGCTTTCTTT. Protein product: CASSRGGANTEAFF.

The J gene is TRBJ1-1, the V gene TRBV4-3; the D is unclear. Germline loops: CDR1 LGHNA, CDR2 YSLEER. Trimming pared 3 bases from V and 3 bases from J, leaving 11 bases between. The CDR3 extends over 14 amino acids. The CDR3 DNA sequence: TGCGCCAGCAGCCAGTTAGTTAGAGACACTGAAGCTTTCTTT. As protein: CASSQLVRDTEAFF.

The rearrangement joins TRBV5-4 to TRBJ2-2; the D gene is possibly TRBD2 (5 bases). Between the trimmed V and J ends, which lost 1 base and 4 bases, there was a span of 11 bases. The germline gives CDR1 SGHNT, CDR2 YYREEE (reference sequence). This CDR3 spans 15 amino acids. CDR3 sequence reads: CASSLPSWGTGELFF. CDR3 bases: TGTGCCAGCAGCTTGCCTAGCTGGGGCACCGGGGAGCTGTTTTTT. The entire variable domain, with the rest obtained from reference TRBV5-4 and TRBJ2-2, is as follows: ETGVTQSPTHLIKTRGQQVTLRCSSQSGHNTVSWYQQALGQGPQFIFQYYREEENGRGNFPPRFSGLQFPNYSSELNVNALELDDSALYLCASSLPSWGTGELFFGEGSRLTVL.

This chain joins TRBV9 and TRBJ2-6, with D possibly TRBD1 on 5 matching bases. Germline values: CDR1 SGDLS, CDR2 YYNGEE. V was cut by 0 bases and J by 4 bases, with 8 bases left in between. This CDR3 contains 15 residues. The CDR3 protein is CASSVVGPGANVLTF. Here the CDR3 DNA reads TGTGCCAGCAGCGTAGTGGGGCCCGGGGCCAACGTCCTGACTTTC.

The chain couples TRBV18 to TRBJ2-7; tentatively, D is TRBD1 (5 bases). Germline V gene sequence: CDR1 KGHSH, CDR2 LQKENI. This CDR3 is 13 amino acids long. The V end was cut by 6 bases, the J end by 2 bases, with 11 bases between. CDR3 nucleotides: TGTGCCAGCTCTCGAGCAGGGACCTACGAGCAGTACTTC. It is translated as CASSRAGTYEQYF.

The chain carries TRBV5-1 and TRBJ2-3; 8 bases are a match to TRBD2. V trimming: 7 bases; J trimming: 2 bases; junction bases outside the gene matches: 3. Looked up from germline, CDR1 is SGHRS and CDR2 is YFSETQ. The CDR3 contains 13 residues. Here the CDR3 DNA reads TGCGCCAGCGGGACTAGAGACACAGATACGCAGTATTTT. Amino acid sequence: CASGTRDTDTQYF.

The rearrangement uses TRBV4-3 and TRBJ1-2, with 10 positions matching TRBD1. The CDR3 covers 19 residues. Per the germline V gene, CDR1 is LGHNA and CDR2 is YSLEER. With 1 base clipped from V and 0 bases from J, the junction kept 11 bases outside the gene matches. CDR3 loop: CASSQVWTGQGSANYGYTF. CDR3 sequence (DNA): TGCGCCAGCAGCCAAGTTTGGACGGGACAGGGGTCCGCTAACTATGGCTACACCTTC.